This T cell receptor (beta chain) was obtained from a study of CD8 T cells in Susac syndrome. Study-level points and caveats: The number of individuals included in the study's TCR sequencing and HLA analysis was acknowledged as relatively small.

Sequencing of TCR beta was carried out in blood CD8+ and CD4+ T cells. Negative magnetic isolation gave CD8+ and CD4+ cells; FACS enriched CD8+ TEMRA. Germline loops: CDR1 SQVTM, CDR2 ANQGSEA. V was pared by 0 bases and J by 5 bases, with 7 bases between. This CDR3 has 12 amino acids. Reverse transcription of roughly 0.45 to 1 ug RNA used random hexamers. By means of immunoSEQ multiplex PCR, TCR beta CDR3 spanning 54 Vbeta and 13 Jbeta underwent amplification. From the immunoSEQ multiplex PCR reads, TCRdb called clonotypes with MiXCR, one entry per CDR3 protein. The table lists around 190,000 distinct CDR3 sequences, about 95% of them singletons. Details on this clonotype: What it binds is unknown.

Sequenced: CD4+ T cells from PBMCs. This chain connects TRBV29-1 to TRBJ2-5; maybe TRBD1 (6 bases). The receptor comes from a human donor in good health. As DNA, the CDR3 is TGCAGCGTTGAAGAGGGGGCCGAGACCCAGTACTTC. It yields the protein CSVEEGAETQYF.